This T cell receptor (beta chain) was documented in a study of long-term antiretroviral therapy in people with HIV (dated 2022 in TCRdb). Looking at the study overall: The earliest samples were collected approximately a decade before the 2015 WHO recommendation for immediate ART, a period when ART was typically delayed until CD4 counts fell. From fewer than 35 adults with confirmed HIV infection, the cohort provided approximately 190 cryopreserved PBMC samples, gathered serially across a mean of approximately six years (range 1-12). Of the roughly 31 participants with HIV, approximately ten were female. Test extractions of a monoclonal T-cell line alongside about 35 polyclonal samples showed no cross-contamination during QIAcube processing. A retrospective serial study tested whether ART initiation and durable HIV suppression were associated with changes in peripheral blood TRB repertoire composition and diversity. Here is what the overall study found, with its caveats: CDR3 length ranges in HIV repertoires were narrower than in controls, and network structure suggested an antigen-experienced repertoire with only a slight naive shift after ART. Because PBMC availability was limited, only the TCR beta chain was sequenced, with no alpha chain pairing. The samples span the years 2004 to 2017, and the ART regimens used at that time may not be as effective as current regimens. Because cell numbers in pre-ART samples were limited, unsorted PBMC were profiled instead of sorted CD4+ and CD8+ T cells. Inferences about post-ART repertoire changes are limited because no data were available on ART adherence, viral resistance or therapy changes. The repertoire was dominated across all time points by expanded TRB clones identified before ART initiation, although this dominance was seen to fluctuate and to decrease in many PLHIV after ART. Starting ART was linked to a significant rise in TRB diversity, yet even with long-term ART the diversity remained significantly lower than in transplant donor controls.

The immunoSEQ hsTCRB v3.0 assay was used at survey level resolution to sequence the TRB variable region. TRB sequencing targeted a depth of about 35,000-50,000 T-cell genomes per sample. Pooled TRB libraries were sequenced on an Illumina MiSeq with a v3 150-cycle kit. Under the source paper's analysis protocol: Repertoire analysis was run in R within a reproducible Nextflow workflow that covered QC, data transformation and analysis. LymphoSeq2, an R package for exploring AIRR-Seq data, was used to implement custom analyses. Several samples that yielded fewer than 5000 total TRB sequences were excluded, so that fewer than 250 HIV repertoires were analyzed. Among the 180 to 200 HIV repertoires that were kept, under 60 were collected before ART initiation and roughly 130 were collected after ART initiation. Repertoires were downsampled to 5000 TRB nucleotide sequences, and summary statistics were averaged over 100 downsampling iterations. TRB sequences were retained for analysis only if CDR3 regions of at least seven amino acids were present. Diversity was assessed using a clonality score derived from Shannon entropy and using the Gini coefficient. Repertoire networks linked the top 5000 CDR3 amino acid sequences whenever two sequences differed by an edit distance of one. For TRB CDR3 amino acid sequences, antigen specificity groups and MHC restriction were predicted with GLIPH2. To flag known associations with CMV, EBV, HIV or tissue antigens, CDR3 amino acid sequences were compared against VDJdb and McPAS-TCR. Pre-ART, post-ART and control groups were compared with Wilcoxon signed-rank tests and Holm-Bonferroni correction. TCRdb provides this immuneACCESS table in a form limited to in-frame rearrangements. Some clones are lacking; in checked studies, under half of them reflect an unresolved V gene, and why the rest are absent is not known. V, J and clone size are those of that table, while D and trimming were read from the DNA. In all, the sample holds fewer than 25,000 clones, and roughly 94% of those were seen once. The top ten clonotypes cover 2% to 2.5% of the sample.

With respect to this clone: Its antigen has not been determined. The record has no base qualities; no much larger clone is one base away.

At the junction V is shortened by 5 bases and J by 4 bases, with 9 bases in between. From cysteine to phenylalanine, the CDR3 is 12 amino acids long. The kept DNA is CDR3 alone, 36 bases in frame from the first base. The germline V gene gives CDR1 as SGHAT and CDR2 as FQNNGV. To be included, a participant needed at least one PBMC sample from before ART initiation plus at least two post-ART samples. Every participant with HIV received treatment in the United States of America. Before DNA extraction, cryopreserved samples of roughly 0.85-11 million PBMC were thawed and then washed. At the time of the earliest PBMC sample, participants with HIV were aged between about 23 and 55 years. Per participant, PBMC samples came from 1-4 timepoints prior to ART initiation and 2-8 timepoints following ART initiation, for a median of 7 samples. Serial HIV viral load, CD4+ T-cell count, ART history and demographic data were obtained for every participant. Genomic DNA was extracted from unsorted PBMC with a Qiagen kit on a QIAcube, with processing performed in batches of 12 samples.

The source of this sequence is a woman in her forties or fifties with HIV. The rearrangement combines TRBV11-2 with TRBJ2-7; matching of 6 bases hints at TRBD2 as the D gene. The sequenced sample was unsorted PBMCs, obtained about 4.9 years after starting antiretroviral therapy. CDR3 reads: CASSRLVYEQYF. DNA sequence: TGTGCCAGCAGCCGACTAGTTTACGAGCAGTACTTC.